This is a list of T cell receptor beta chains from one sample in a study of cytomegalovirus exposure and HLA in healthy donors. Data came from immunoSEQ multiplex PCR; TCRdb stores just in-frame clones and leaves some out. Among approximately 100,000 clones, roughly two thirds were seen once, and the ten largest hold about 1.3%. The material sequenced was PBMCs. Every receptor here comes from a female donor in good health and CMV-seronegative. Each CDR3 is given with its conserved first and last residue. The order of the fields is clone size, J gene, D gene, V gene, CDR3 DNA, CDR3 protein. The D gene is left open where the match is weak. Expanded clones are given a class, and other clones once, few, many or no size at all.

size: -; J: TRBJ2-3; D: -; V: TRBV7-2; DNA: TGTGCCAGCAGCCCCCTCGAGAAAGGCACAGATACGCAGTATTTT; CDR3: CASSPLEKGTDTQYF
size: -; J: TRBJ2-1; D: TRBD2; V: TRBV5-4; DNA: TGTGCCAGCAGCTTGGCTAGCGGGAGTCCTTACAATGAGCAGTTCTTC; CDR3: CASSLASGSPYNEQFF
size: -; J: TRBJ1-1; D: TRBD1; V: TRBV4-1; DNA: TGCGCCAGCACGCAAGACAGGGTGGGCACTGAAGCTTTCTTT; CDR3: CASTQDRVGTEAFF
size: -; J: TRBJ2-3; D: TRBD2; V: TRBV18; DNA: TGTGCCAGCTCACCACCGGCGGGACTAGCGGGAGGGCCGCCGCAGTATTTT; CDR3: CASSPPAGLAGGPPQYF
size: -; J: TRBJ2-2; D: TRBD1; V: TRBV5-4; DNA: TGTGCCAGCAGCTTGGGAAGGGGGCTAAACACCGGGGAGCTGTTTTTT; CDR3: CASSLGRGLNTGELFF
size: -; J: TRBJ2-5; D: TRBD2; V: TRBV6-5; DNA: TGTGCCAGCAGTTCCCCGACTAGCGGGGAAGAGACCCAGTACTTC; CDR3: CASSSPTSGEETQYF
size: few; J: TRBJ1-2; D: TRBD1; V: TRBV28; DNA: TGTGCCAGTAAGACAGGGCGCGCCTCCTATGGCTACACCTTC; CDR3: CASKTGRASYGYTF
size: few; J: TRBJ1-2; D: -; V: TRBV7-9; DNA: TGTGCCAGCGGCTCCCTTAGTGGAGCCCCCACCTTC; CDR3: CASGSLSGAPTF
size: -; J: TRBJ1-2; D: TRBD1; V: TRBV7-2; DNA: TGTGCCAGCAGCGGGACAGGACGCTATGGCTACACCTTC; CDR3: CASSGTGRYGYTF
size: -; J: TRBJ2-5; D: TRBD1; V: TRBV25-1; DNA: TGTGCCAGCAGTGAACGTCCGGGACAGGGAGAAGAGACCCAGTACTTC; CDR3: CASSERPGQGEETQYF
size: -; J: TRBJ1-6; D: -; V: TRBV30; DNA: TGTGCCTGGAGACAGGCCGAGAGTTCACCCCTCCACTTT; CDR3: CAWRQAESSPLHF
size: few; J: TRBJ1-2; D: -; V: TRBV28; DNA: TGTGCCAGCAGTTTGGTGACAGTTGGCTACACCTTC; CDR3: CASSLVTVGYTF
size: -; J: TRBJ2-7; D: -; V: TRBV6-4; DNA: TGTGCCAGCCAGCGAGGACATCGGTACTTC; CDR3: CASQRGHRYF
size: few; J: TRBJ2-1; D: TRBD1; V: TRBV19; DNA: TGTGCCAGTAGTATATCCGGGACAGGGGTGTGGAATGAGCAGTTCTTC; CDR3: CASSISGTGVWNEQFF
size: -; J: TRBJ2-1; D: TRBD2; V: TRBV10-3; DNA: TGTGCCATCAGTGACCCTAGCGGGGGCGACTCCTACAATGAGCAGTTCTTC; CDR3: CAISDPSGGDSYNEQFF
size: few; J: TRBJ1-6; D: -; V: TRBV11-2; DNA: TGTGCCAGCAGCTTAGGAGGCAGCTCACCCCTCCACTTT; CDR3: CASSLGGSSPLHF
size: few; J: TRBJ1-5; D: -; V: TRBV4-3; DNA: TGCGCCAGCAGCCCCGCGGCGGATTATAGCAATCAGCCCCAGCATTTT; CDR3: CASSPAADYSNQPQHF
size: -; J: TRBJ1-1; D: -; V: TRBV28; DNA: TGTGCCAGCAGAGGGAGGGTATACACGAACCAAAACCTTGAAGCTTTCTTT; CDR3: CASRGRVYTNQNLEAFF
size: -; J: TRBJ2-3; D: TRBD1; V: TRBV5-6; DNA: TGTGCCAGCGCTGGGACAGGGGGCTCTCGAGATACGCAGTATTTT; CDR3: CASAGTGGSRDTQYF
size: -; J: TRBJ1-1; D: -; V: TRBV12-5; DNA: TGTGCTAGTGGTTACTACACTGAAGCTTTCTTT; CDR3: CASGYYTEAFF
size: few; J: TRBJ2-1; D: -; V: TRBV2; DNA: TGTGCCAGCAGGACAGGCCCTTACAATGAGCAGTTCTTC; CDR3: CASRTGPYNEQFF
size: -; J: TRBJ1-1; D: -; V: TRBV11-2; DNA: TGTGCCAGCAGCTTTACAGGCACTGAAGCTTTCTTT; CDR3: CASSFTGTEAFF
size: -; J: TRBJ2-6; D: -; V: TRBV18; DNA: TGTGCCAGCTCACTCTACGGCTCTGGGGCCAACGTCCTGACTTTC; CDR3: CASSLYGSGANVLTF
size: -; J: TRBJ2-1; D: TRBD2; V: TRBV6-1; DNA: TGTGCCAGCTGCACGAGCGGGGGTGAGCAGTTCTTC; CDR3: CASCTSGGEQFF
size: few; J: TRBJ1-1; D: TRBD1; V: TRBV9; DNA: TGTGCCAGCAGCTTCCGACAGGGGGGCACTGAAGCTTTCTTT; CDR3: CASSFRQGGTEAFF
size: once; J: TRBJ2-3; D: -; V: TRBV7-2; DNA: TGTGCCAGCACCTTGACTCTAGCGCACACAGATACGCAGTATTTT; CDR3: CASTLTLAHTDTQYF
size: -; J: TRBJ2-5; D: TRBD2; V: TRBV9; DNA: TGTGCCAGCAGCGGTCGGGGGGGCCTGGGGGAGACCCAGTACTTC; CDR3: CASSGRGGLGETQYF
size: -; J: TRBJ2-3; D: -; V: TRBV5-1; DNA: TGCGCCAGCAGTTACGGACATGGCACAGATACGCAGTATTTT; CDR3: CASSYGHGTDTQYF
size: -; J: TRBJ1-1; D: -; V: TRBV30; DNA: TGTGCCTGGATCGGACAGCCAAACACTGAAGCTTTCTTT; CDR3: CAWIGQPNTEAFF
size: -; J: TRBJ2-7; D: -; V: TRBV20-1; DNA: TGCAGTGCTCAGAGAGGGTACGAGCAGTACTTC; CDR3: CSAQRGYEQYF
size: few; J: TRBJ2-3; D: -; V: TRBV7-2; DNA: TGTGCCAGCAGCCGGAGACAGGGAGGAGATACGCAGTATTTT; CDR3: CASSRRQGGDTQYF
size: -; J: TRBJ1-2; D: TRBD1; V: TRBV19; DNA: TGTGCCAGTCATGTTCGGACAGGACCCCCTCGAGTTGGCTACACCTTC; CDR3: CASHVRTGPPRVGYTF
size: -; J: TRBJ1-1; D: -; V: TRBV5-4; DNA: TGTGCCAGCAGCCGCGGGGGGACTGAAGCTTTCTTT; CDR3: CASSRGGTEAFF
size: -; J: TRBJ1-6; D: TRBD1; V: TRBV5-1; DNA: TGCGCCAGCAGCACGGGACAGGGTAGTGTTTCACCCCTCCACTTT; CDR3: CASSTGQGSVSPLHF
size: -; J: TRBJ1-4; D: -; V: TRBV4-2; DNA: TGTGCCAGCAGCCAAGAAAAGAGGTCAGGGGAAAAACTGTTTTTT; CDR3: CASSQEKRSGEKLFF
size: medium-sized; J: TRBJ1-2; D: TRBD1; V: TRBV6-5; DNA: TGTGCCAGCAGTCGGACAGGTGGTAGAGGCTACACCTTC; CDR3: CASSRTGGRGYTF
size: few; J: TRBJ2-2; D: TRBD2; V: TRBV29-1; DNA: TGCAGCGTTGAGGGGACTAGCGGGTTAACCGGGGAGCTGTTTTTT; CDR3: CSVEGTSGLTGELFF
size: -; J: TRBJ1-4; D: -; V: TRBV29-1; DNA: TGCAGCGTTGGCGGTGCTAATGAAAAACTGTTTTTT; CDR3: CSVGGANEKLFF
size: once; J: TRBJ1-3; D: -; V: TRBV4-1; DNA: TGCGCCAGCAGCCAAGTCATACAGGGAAACACCATATATTTT; CDR3: CASSQVIQGNTIYF
size: -; J: TRBJ1-2; D: -; V: TRBV19; DNA: TGTGCCAGTAGTATAGAACCCCTGACTTATGGCTACACCTTC; CDR3: CASSIEPLTYGYTF
size: -; J: TRBJ2-1; D: TRBD2; V: TRBV14; DNA: TGTGCCAGCAGCCAAGGGGCTAGCGGGGGTGATGAGCAGTTCTTC; CDR3: CASSQGASGGDEQFF
size: -; J: TRBJ1-2; D: -; V: TRBV9; DNA: TGTGCCAGCAGCTCCCGGACAGCCAGCTATGGCTACACCTTC; CDR3: CASSSRTASYGYTF
size: -; J: TRBJ2-2; D: TRBD2; V: TRBV30; DNA: TGTGCCTGGACCGGGACTACCACCGGGGAGCTGTTTTTT; CDR3: CAWTGTTTGELFF
size: medium-sized; J: TRBJ1-2; D: -; V: TRBV6-6; DNA: TGTGCCAGCAGTTACTCGAGCATTAACTATGGCTACACCTTC; CDR3: CASSYSSINYGYTF
size: once; J: TRBJ2-1; D: TRBD2; V: TRBV9; DNA: TGTGCCAGCAGCGTAGGGCTAGCGGGGACCTACAATGAGCAGTTCTTC; CDR3: CASSVGLAGTYNEQFF
size: -; J: TRBJ2-4; D: TRBD1; V: TRBV28; DNA: TGTGCCAGCAGTTCCGGGACAGGAGGAAACATTCAGTACTTC; CDR3: CASSSGTGGNIQYF